This T cell receptor (beta chain) was sequenced during a study of cytomegalovirus exposure and HLA in healthy donors. Whole-study context: The approximately 120 million unique TCR beta sequences, from 150 million to 200 million T cells, were found by an earlier analysis. From HLA-typed donors, an early data release held roughly 80 million unique TCRs.

A word on this clone: As yet, its antigen is unknown.

Study results and caveats: The likely origin of a cluster of highly shared sequence variants was a sequencing artifact.

This CDR3 region has 15 residues. The V gene end was trimmed by 6 bases and the J gene end by 1 base; junction bases not matched to a gene: 4. Germline V gene sequence: CDR1 SNHLY, CDR2 FYNNEI. The primer mix had 60 Vbeta and 13 Jbeta primers. Using immunoSEQ multiplex PCR, the repertoire was profiled, and TCRdb retains in-frame clones only, with some absent. Here the sample spans about 190,000 clones, roughly 74% being singletons. The chain couples TRBV2 to TRBJ2-2; 8 bases fit TRBD2. The origin of this receptor is a woman in her thirties in good health and CMV-seronegative. The specimen sequenced was PBMCs. The CDR3 region is CASRSGTRNTGELFF. Written as DNA, the CDR3 is TGTGCCAGCAGGTCCGGGACTAGGAACACCGGGGAGCTGTTTTTT. The full variable domain, rest sourced from reference TRBV2 and TRBJ2-2, is EPEVTQTPSHQVTQMGQEVILRCVPISNHLYFYWYRQILGQKVEFLVSFYNNEISEKSEIFDDQFSVERPDGSNFTLKIRSTKLEDSAMYFCASRSGTRNTGELFFGEGSRLTVL.